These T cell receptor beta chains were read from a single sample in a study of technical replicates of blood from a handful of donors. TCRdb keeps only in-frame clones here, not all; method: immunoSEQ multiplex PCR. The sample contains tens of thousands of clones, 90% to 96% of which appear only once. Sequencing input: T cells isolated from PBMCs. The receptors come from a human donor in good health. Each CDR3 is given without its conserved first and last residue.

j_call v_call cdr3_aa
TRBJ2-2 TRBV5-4 ASSLFSGGSGELF
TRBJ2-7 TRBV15 ATSRSGGWEQY
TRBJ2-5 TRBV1 TSSQSGGVTAEGAETQY
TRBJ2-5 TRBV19 ASSKLGFSSGETQY
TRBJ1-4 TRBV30 AWTPMGQGREKLF
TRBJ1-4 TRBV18 ASSWGTGGIATNEKLF
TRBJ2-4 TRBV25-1 ASTSTGSNIQY
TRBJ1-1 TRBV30 AWSQPGSGTTEAF
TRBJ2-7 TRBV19 ASRWDSRAYEQY
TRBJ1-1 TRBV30 AWGQSLNTEAF
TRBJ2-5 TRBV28 ASSLTSGSKETQY
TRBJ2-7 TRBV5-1 ASSLTDRGLHEQY
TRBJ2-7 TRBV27 ASRPGGPYEQY
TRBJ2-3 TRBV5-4 ASSSGDPDTQY
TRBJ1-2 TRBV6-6 ASTKGEGAYGYT
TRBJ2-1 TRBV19 ASSIGSSGTYNEQF
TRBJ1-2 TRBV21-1 ASSKPVHGYT
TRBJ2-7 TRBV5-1 ASSLLAGGPDEQY
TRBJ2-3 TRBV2 ASSRLEIGTDTQY
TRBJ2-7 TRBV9 ASSSSAGVSYEQY
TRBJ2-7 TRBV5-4 ASSLEIGYEQY
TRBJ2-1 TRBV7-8 ASSLERPYNEQF
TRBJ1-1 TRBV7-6 ASSLSAGNTEAF
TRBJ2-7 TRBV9 ASSVGLAGGPGEQY
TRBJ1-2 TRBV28 ASSFPPGSNYGYT
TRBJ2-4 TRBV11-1 ASSLVQGRAKNIQY
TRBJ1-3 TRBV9 ASSDIRGYDTIY
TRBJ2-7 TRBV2 ASRQNEQY
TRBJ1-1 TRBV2 ASSFHTEAF
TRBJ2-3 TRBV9 ASSVGTSGSKLDTQY
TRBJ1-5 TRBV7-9 ASSLDLAGLNQPQH
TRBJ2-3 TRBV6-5 ASSEASTDTQY
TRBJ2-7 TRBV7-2 ASSSLRTGSYEQY
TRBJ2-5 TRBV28 ASSFEGEGAQETQY
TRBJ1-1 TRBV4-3 ASSPGTGTTNTEAF
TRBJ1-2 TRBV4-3 ASSQRGLQGAKGYT
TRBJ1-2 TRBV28 ASSLGRNYGYT
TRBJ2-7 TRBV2 ASSAGWIGEQY
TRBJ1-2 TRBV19 ASRHPSGVPYGYT
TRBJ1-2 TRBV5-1 ASSSDRDRGRLKGYT
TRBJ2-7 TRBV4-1 ASSQARQASGRAYEQY
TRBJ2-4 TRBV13 ASSSASGGRAKNIQY
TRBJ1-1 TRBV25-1 ASSSPGTGKTEAF
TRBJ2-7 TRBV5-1 ASSQPGQVLYEQY
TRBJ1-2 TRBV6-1 ASSDPRGPNYGYT
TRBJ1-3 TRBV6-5 ASSYGAEGNTIY
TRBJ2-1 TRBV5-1 ASSLKVEVSSYNEQF
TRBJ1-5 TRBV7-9 ASRWENQPQH
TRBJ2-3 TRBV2 ASSKGGTDTQY
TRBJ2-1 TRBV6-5 ASTSGTSGRNEQF
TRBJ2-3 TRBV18 ASSPSREGPPDTQY
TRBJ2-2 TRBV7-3 ASSLSAQGIPGELF
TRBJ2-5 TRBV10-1 ASSDLRDQETQY